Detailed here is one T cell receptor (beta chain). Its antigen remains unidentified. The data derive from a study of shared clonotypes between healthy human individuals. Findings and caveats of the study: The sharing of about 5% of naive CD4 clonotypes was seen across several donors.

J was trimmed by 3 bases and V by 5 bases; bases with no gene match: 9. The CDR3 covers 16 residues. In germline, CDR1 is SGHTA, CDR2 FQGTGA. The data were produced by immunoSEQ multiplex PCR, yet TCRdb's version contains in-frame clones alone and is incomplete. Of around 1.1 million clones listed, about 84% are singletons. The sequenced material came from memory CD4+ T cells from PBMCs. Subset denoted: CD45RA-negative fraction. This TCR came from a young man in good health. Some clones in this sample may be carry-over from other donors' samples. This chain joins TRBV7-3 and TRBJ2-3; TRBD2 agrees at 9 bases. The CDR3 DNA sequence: TGTGCCAGCAGCACCCGTAGCGGGAGAGTAACAGATACGCAGTATTTT. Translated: CASSTRSGRVTDTQYF.